Presented here are 20 T cell receptor beta chains from one specimen sequenced in a study of T-cell reconstitution after alpha-beta-depleted transplantation in children. For TCRbeta, the library was prepared with unique molecular identifiers. TCRdb itself ran the PCR reads through MiXCR, one entry per CDR3 protein. Of around 240,000 distinct CDR3 sequences listed, 6.5% to 9% were seen once; the top ten hold roughly 6%. This sample comprised PBMCs, mostly from graft donor cells, obtained 180 days after TCRalphabeta/CD19-depleted stem cell transplant. These receptors were obtained from a male patient younger than 18 who had a stem cell transplant for acute lymphoblastic leukemia, so the T cells may come from the graft donor.

At least ten counts were recorded for this clonotype. This chain links TRBV5-1 with TRBJ2-5; the D is unclear. This CDR3 is 13 amino acids long. Germline V gives CDR1 SGHRS, CDR2 YFSETQ. Trimming shortened V by 0 bases and J by 3 bases, and 6 bases separated the two germline ends. The CDR3 DNA follows: TGCGCCAGCAGCTTGGCCTGGGAAGAGACCCAGTACTTC. It translates to CASSLAWEETQYF.

This clonotype was recorded many times. The chain links TRBV6-1 to TRBJ1-1; maybe TRBD1 (6 bases). Germline assignment: CDR1 MNHNS and CDR2 SASEGT. The CDR3 runs to 15 residues. V lost 8 bases and J lost 0, with 16 bases in between. The CDR3 DNA follows: TGTGCCAGCGTATCCACAGGGAACATGAACACTGAAGCTTTCTTT. Residues: CASVSTGNMNTEAFF.

V gene TRBV20-1 combines with J gene TRBJ2-3; no clear D gene. The germline V gene encodes CDR1 DFQATT and CDR2 SNEGSKA (reference sequence). The CDR3 loop spans 11 amino acids. CDR3 protein: CSQYRTDTQYF. The CDR3, as DNA: TGCAGCCAATACCGCACAGATACGCAGTATTTT.

This clonotype was seen ten or more times. The chain joins TRBV6-1 to TRBJ2-2, with 11 nucleotides matching TRBD2. V shed 5 bases, J shed 3 bases, and the junction held 5 bases outside the gene matches. CDR1 and CDR2 from the germline V gene are MNHNS and SASEGT. This CDR3 region has 16 residues. The CDR3 is CASSPLAGGDTGELFF. The CDR3 DNA sequence: TGTGCCAGCAGTCCTCTAGCGGGAGGCGACACCGGGGAGCTGTTTTTT.

This clonotype has at least ten counts. The chain combines TRBV27 with TRBJ2-7; D gene unclear. Germline loops: CDR1 MNHEY, CDR2 SMNVEV (reference sequence). The CDR3 loop spans 14 amino acids. With 0 bases removed from V and 3 bases from J, the gap between germline ends came to 9 bases. CDR3 loop: CASSLSPLNYEQYF. CDR3 coding DNA: TGTGCCAGCAGTTTATCCCCACTCAACTACGAGCAGTACTTC.

This clonotype was recorded many times. V usage is TRBV6-2 or TRBV6-3 and J usage is TRBJ1-6; the D is unclear. V was shortened by 2 bases and J by 8 bases, with 10 bases between the two germline ends. In germline, CDR1 is MNHEY, CDR2 SVGEGT. The CDR3 consists of 14 residues. In DNA, the CDR3 is TGTGCCAGCAGTTACAGGCTCCGGCATTCACCCCTCCACTTT. Its translation: CASSYRLRHSPLHF.

This clonotype has ten or more counts. V gene TRBV6-2 or TRBV6-3 combines with J gene TRBJ2-5, with TRBD1 identical over 10 bases. This CDR3 contains 13 residues. Trimming removed 6 bases from V and 5 bases from J; junction bases left unmatched: 3. CDR1 is MNHEY, CDR2 SVGEGT, per germline. The CDR3 region has the DNA TGTGCCAGCAGCCGGGGACAGGGGGAGACCCAGTACTTC. Its translation: CASSRGQGETQYF.

At least ten counts were recorded for this clonotype. This chain joins TRBV9 and TRBJ1-5; 7 positions agree with TRBD1. V gave up 4 bases and J gave up 6 bases; unmatched junction bases: 10. Germline lookup yields CDR1 SGDLS and CDR2 YYNGEE. This CDR3 region has 15 residues. As DNA, the CDR3 is TGTGCCAGCAGCCCCAGCGACAGGGATACTCAGCCCCAGCATTTT. Amino acid sequence: CASSPSDRDTQPQHF.

The chain is built from TRBV11-3 and TRBJ2-7, with TRBD2 as a possible D gene (5 bases). This CDR3 contains 13 residues. Germline V gives CDR1 SGHNT, CDR2 YENEEA. V gave up 1 base and J gave up 7 bases, with 11 bases separating them. The CDR3 DNA sequence: TGTGCCAGCAGCTTAGTAGGGAGCGGAGAGCAGTACTTC. This translates into CASSLVGSGEQYF.

Turning to this clonotype: This may be a read error: a much more frequent sequence differs by one nucleotide. This rearrangement joins TRBV28 to TRBJ2-1, with 10 bases matching TRBD2. From germline, CDR1 is MDHEN and CDR2 SYDVKM. The CDR3 is made up of 14 amino acids. The CDR3 DNA is TGTGTCAGCTATGGGGGACTAGCGTACAATGAGCAGTTCTTC. Translated, it gives CVSYGGLAYNEQFF. The complete variable domain, with remaining parts taken from reference TRBV28 and TRBJ2-1, reads DVKVTQSSRYLVKRTGEKVFLECVQDMDHENMFWYRQDPGLGLRLIYFSYDVKMKEKGDIPEGYSVSREKKERFSLILESASTNQTSMYLCVSYGGLAYNEQFFGPGTRLTVL.

The gene calls are TRBV5-6 and TRBJ2-7; D perhaps matches TRBD2 (6 bases). The CDR3 runs to 15 residues. Germline values: CDR1 SGHDT, CDR2 YYEEEE. Trimming took 9 bases from V and 4 from J, leaving 23 bases between them. This CDR3 reads CAMGPGTRGRYEQYF. The CDR3 coding sequence is TGTGCCATGGGCCCCGGGACTCGCGGCCGATACGAGCAGTACTTC.

This clonotype was observed many times. An end of the junction differs from the germline gene, which may be a read error. The chain couples TRBV20-1 to TRBJ2-3; 10 bases align to TRBD1. This CDR3 spans 13 amino acids. Looked up from germline, CDR1 is DFQATT and CDR2 is SNEGSKA (reference sequence). CDR3 protein: CSARDVTSGQGNF. CDR3 bases: TGCAGTGCTAGAGATGTTACATCGGGACAGGGGAATTTT.

In its sample, this clonotype was seen many times. The chain carries TRBV20-1 and TRBJ2-7; D remains ambiguous. This CDR3 is 13 amino acids long. Germline V gene lookup returns CDR1 DFQATT and CDR2 SNEGSKA (reference sequence). Trimming took 2 bases from V and 6 from J, leaving 14 bases between them. The CDR3 here is CSARPEEGIEQYF. The CDR3 bases are TGCAGTGCTAGACCCGAAGAAGGGATCGAGCAGTACTTC.

This clonotype was seen many times. The chain joins TRBV29-1 to TRBJ2-2; the D is unclear. Germline CDR1 is SQVTM and CDR2 is ANQGSEA. V shed 4 bases and J shed 0 bases, with 12 bases lying between them. CDR3 length equals 15 residues. The CDR3 bases are TGCAGCGTTGGGGCGGAGATCACGAACACCGGGGAGCTGTTTTTT. Its translation is CSVGAEITNTGELFF.

The chain combines TRBV20-1 with TRBJ1-5; 8 nucleotides align to TRBD1. V was clipped by 4 bases and J by 5 bases; unmatched bases: 4. Germline CDR1 is DFQATT and CDR2 is SNEGSKA (reference sequence). The CDR3 sequence is 13 residues long. CDR3 DNA sequence: TGCAGTGCTACCCGACAGGGGTATCAGCCCCAGCATTTT. This encodes CSATRQGYQPQHF.

This clonotype appeared many times. This rearrangement joins TRBV12-5 to TRBJ2-7, with 10 bases aligning to TRBD2. Germline assignment: CDR1 LGHNT and CDR2 FRNRAP. V shed 0 bases and J 3 bases; nucleotides not matched to a gene: 5. The CDR3 has 16 residues. CDR3 sequence reads: CASGLVLAGALYEQYF. DNA for the CDR3: TGTGCTAGTGGTTTGGTGCTAGCGGGAGCCCTCTACGAGCAGTACTTC.

There are a few counts of this clonotype. This sequence joins TRBV12-5 and TRBJ2-3, with D perhaps matching TRBD2 (7 bases). Trimming stripped 7 bases from V and 5 bases from J, with 16 bases between. Germline CDR1 and CDR2: LGHNT and FRNRAP. CDR3 size: 14 residues. The CDR3 reads CASDLRGRKDTQYF. The CDR3 nucleotides read TGTGCTAGTGATCTGCGGGGGCGGAAAGATACGCAGTATTTT.

This clonotype was detected ten times or more. V and J are TRBV4-1 and TRBJ2-4; perhaps TRBD1 as D (5 bases). The CDR3 totals 18 residues. The germline V gene encodes CDR1 MGHRA and CDR2 YSYEKL. Trimming removed 1 base from V and 5 bases from J, with 21 bases in between. The CDR3 loop is CASSQATQGIRYENIQYF. CDR3 bases: TGCGCCAGCAGCCAAGCGACCCAGGGTATTCGGTACGAAAACATTCAGTACTTC.

This clonotype was observed at least ten times. This rearrangement joins TRBV20-1 to TRBJ2-1; D remains unclear. This CDR3 comprises 13 residues. The V gene lost 3 bases and the J gene lost 10 bases, with 16 bases spanning the gap. CDR1 and CDR2 from the germline V gene are DFQATT and SNEGSKA (reference sequence). Here the CDR3 DNA reads TGCAGTGCTAGGGACCGAAGATCAAGGGAGCAGTTCTTC. It encodes CSARDRRSREQFF.

Many counts were recorded for this clonotype. The chain couples TRBV7-9 to TRBJ1-1; weak D call: TRBD1 (5 bases). CDR1 SEHNR and CDR2 FQNEAQ come from the germline V gene (reference sequence). The V end was cut by 4 bases, the J end by 4 bases, with 10 bases between. This CDR3 has 13 residues. The CDR3 DNA is TGTGCCAGCAGCTCAAGGGGAGGCACTGAAGCTTTCTTT. Residues: CASSSRGGTEAFF.